The sequence of this T cell receptor beta chain was determined in a study of cytomegalovirus exposure and HLA in healthy donors. PCR used 60 Vbeta primers and 13 Jbeta primers. Repertoires were generated with immunoSEQ multiplex PCR, while TCRdb's copy carries only in-frame clones and drops some. The profile shows approximately 100,000 clones, around 75% of them singletons. Findings and caveats of the study: In a later analysis, most CMV-associated TCR beta chains appeared HLA-restricted.

To note about this clone: Its antigen is as yet unknown.

The V gene's germline CDR1 is LGHNT and CDR2 FRNRAP. CDR3 length equals 13 residues. V lost 4 bases and J 7 bases, leaving 11 bases between the germline ends. This rearrangement joins TRBV12-5 to TRBJ2-1; D perhaps matches TRBD1 (6 bases). The material sequenced was PBMCs. The clonotype was recovered from a woman between 18 and 29 years old in good health and CMV-seropositive. CDR3 nucleotides: TGTGCTAGTGGTTCGACAGGTTTGAATGAGCAGTTCTTC. Amino acid sequence: CASGSTGLNEQFF. The full variable domain, rest sourced from reference TRBV12-5 and TRBJ2-1, is DARVTQTPRHKVTEMGQEVTMRCQPILGHNTVFWYRQTMMQGLELLAYFRNRAPLDDSGMPKDRFSAEMPDATLATLKIQPSEPRDSAVYFCASGSTGLNEQFFGPGTRLTVL.